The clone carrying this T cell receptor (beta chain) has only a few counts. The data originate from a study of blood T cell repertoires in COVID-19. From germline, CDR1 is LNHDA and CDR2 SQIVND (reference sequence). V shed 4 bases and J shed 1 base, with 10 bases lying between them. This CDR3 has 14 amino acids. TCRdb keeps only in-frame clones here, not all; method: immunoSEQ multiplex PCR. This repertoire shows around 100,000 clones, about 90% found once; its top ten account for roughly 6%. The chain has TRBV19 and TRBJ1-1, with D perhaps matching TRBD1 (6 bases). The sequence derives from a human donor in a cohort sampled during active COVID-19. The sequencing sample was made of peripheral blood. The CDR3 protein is CASSRGLQNTEAFF. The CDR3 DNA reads TGTGCCAGTAGTAGGGGGCTCCAGAACACTGAAGCTTTCTTT.